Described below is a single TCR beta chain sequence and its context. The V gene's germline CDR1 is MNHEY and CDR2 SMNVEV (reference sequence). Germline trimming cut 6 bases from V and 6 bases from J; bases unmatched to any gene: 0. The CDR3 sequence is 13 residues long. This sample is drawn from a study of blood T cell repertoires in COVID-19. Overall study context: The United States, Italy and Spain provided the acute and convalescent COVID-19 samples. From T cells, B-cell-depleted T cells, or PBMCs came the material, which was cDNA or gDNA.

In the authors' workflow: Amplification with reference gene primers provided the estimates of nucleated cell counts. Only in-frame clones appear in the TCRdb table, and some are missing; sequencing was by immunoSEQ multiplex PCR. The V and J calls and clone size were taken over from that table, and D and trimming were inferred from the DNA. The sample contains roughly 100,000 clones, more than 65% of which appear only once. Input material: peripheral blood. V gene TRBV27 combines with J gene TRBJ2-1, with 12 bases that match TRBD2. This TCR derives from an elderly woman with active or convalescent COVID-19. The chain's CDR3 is CASRTSGSNEQFF. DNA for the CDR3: TGTGCCAGCAGGACTAGCGGGAGCAATGAGCAGTTCTTC.